This is a list of T cell receptor beta chains from one sample in a study of shared clonotypes between healthy human individuals. Clones were read by immunoSEQ multiplex PCR, and TCRdb kept only the in-frame ones, dropping some. In the table there are hundreds of thousands of clones, almost 95% of which are singletons. The specimen was naive CD8+ T cells sorted from blood. Receptor source: a man aged 30 to 45 in good health. The CDR3 runs from the conserved cysteine through the conserved F or W. A D gene is named only where the DNA matches it firmly. A row's size may be missing; if present it is once, few, many or a size class.

d_gene	v_gene	j_gene	abundance	CDR3aa	CDR3nt
TRBD1	TRBV6-6	TRBJ2-5	once	CASRMGQARTQYF	TGTGCCAGCAGAATGGGACAGGCTAGGACCCAGTACTTC
.	TRBV9	TRBJ2-2	.	CASSSSPGELFF	TGTGCCAGCAGCTCCAGCCCCGGGGAGCTGTTTTTT
.	TRBV12-5	TRBJ1-2	.	CASGPGQNYGYTF	TGTGCTAGTGGCCCCGGCCAGAACTATGGCTACACCTTC
.	TRBV30	TRBJ1-4	.	CAWEPGTVEKLFF	TGTGCCTGGGAGCCCGGGACTGTTGAAAAACTGTTTTTT
.	TRBV27	TRBJ1-2	.	CASSPNQGTYTF	TGTGCCAGCAGTCCCAACCAAGGGACGTACACCTTC
.	TRBV6-4	TRBJ2-2	once	CASSETVTGELFF	TGTGCCAGCAGTGAAACGGTCACCGGGGAGCTGTTTTTT
TRBD2	TRBV5-6	TRBJ2-2	.	CASSLAGSTGELFF	TGTGCCAGCAGCTTAGCGGGGAGCACCGGGGAGCTGTTTTTT
TRBD2	TRBV28	TRBJ2-1	once	CASTPGLAGMYNEQFF	TGTGCCAGCACCCCCGGACTAGCGGGAATGTACAATGAGCAGTTCTTC
.	TRBV5-1	TRBJ2-7	.	CASSLTLSPYPYEQYF	TGCGCCAGCAGCCTGACACTTTCCCCGTATCCATACGAGCAGTACTTC
TRBD1	TRBV10-3	TRBJ2-5	.	CAISESSSGGRQETQYF	TGTGCCATCAGTGAGTCTTCTTCAGGGGGTAGACAAGAGACCCAGTACTTC
.	TRBV7-9	TRBJ1-1	.	CASGGQELTEAFF	TGTGCCAGCGGCGGACAAGAACTCACTGAAGCTTTCTTT
.	TRBV5-4	TRBJ2-7	.	CASSSELAYEQYF	TGTGCCAGCAGCTCGGAACTGGCCTACGAGCAGTACTTC
.	TRBV7-9	TRBJ2-3	.	CASSPTETDTQYF	TGTGCCAGCAGCCCAACGGAAACAGATACGCAGTATTTT
TRBD1	TRBV5-1	TRBJ2-7	.	CASSLGPGQGEWASYEQYF	TGCGCCAGCAGCTTGGGTCCCGGACAGGGGGAATGGGCGTCCTACGAGCAGTACTTC
TRBD2	TRBV6-1	TRBJ2-5	.	CASSELLAVVNLRTQYF	TGTGCCAGCAGTGAATTACTAGCGGTGGTTAATTTACGGACCCAGTACTTC
TRBD2	TRBV25-1	TRBJ2-3	.	CASSEGLAGDTQYF	TGTGCCAGCAGTGAGGGACTAGCGGGAGATACGCAGTATTTT
.	TRBV4-1	TRBJ2-1	once	CASSQLAPNEQFF	TGCGCCAGCAGCCAGTTGGCCCCCAATGAGCAGTTCTTC
TRBD2	TRBV5-1	TRBJ2-3	once	CASNHRDYYTDTQYF	TGCGCCAGCAACCACCGGGACTACTACACAGATACGCAGTATTTT
TRBD2	TRBV6-5	TRBJ2-1	.	CASNPGLAGPIEQFF	TGTGCCAGCAATCCGGGACTAGCGGGCCCAATCGAGCAGTTCTTC
TRBD2	TRBV5-6	TRBJ2-5	once	CASSLYLAGGPERETQYF	TGTGCCAGCAGCTTGTATCTAGCGGGAGGGCCCGAGAGAGAGACCCAGTACTTC
TRBD2	TRBV29-1	TRBJ2-5	once	CSVAGLAGQETQYF	TGCAGCGTTGCAGGTCTAGCGGGCCAAGAGACCCAGTACTTC
.	TRBV4-3	TRBJ2-7	.	CASSQDEGGEQYF	TGCGCCAGCAGCCAAGATGAAGGGGGGGAGCAGTACTTC
.	TRBV9	TRBJ1-2	.	CASYGGRSYGYTF	TGTGCCAGTTATGGGGGACGCAGCTATGGCTACACCTTC
TRBD2	TRBV19	TRBJ2-7	.	CASSPGGYEQYF	TGTGCCAGTAGTCCGGGAGGCTACGAGCAGTACTTC
TRBD2	TRBV4-1	TRBJ2-7	.	CASSRTSGSISYEQYF	TGCGCCAGCAGCCGAACTAGCGGGAGTATCTCCTACGAGCAGTACTTC
.	TRBV2	TRBJ1-2	.	CATRFGGYGYTF	TGTGCCACCCGTTTTGGGGGCTATGGCTACACCTTC
TRBD1	TRBV4-2	TRBJ1-5	.	CASSQEGTGGNQPQHF	TGTGCCAGCAGCCAAGAGGGGACAGGGGGCAATCAGCCCCAGCATTTT
TRBD2	TRBV27	TRBJ2-7	.	CASSPTSGRAYYEQYF	TGTGCCAGCAGTCCCACTAGCGGGAGGGCCTATTACGAGCAGTACTTC
.	TRBV27	TRBJ2-7	.	CASSSFTNRAEYYEQYF	TGTGCCAGCAGTTCCTTCACAAACAGGGCAGAGTATTACGAGCAGTACTTC
.	TRBV23-1	TRBJ2-7	.	CASSQKGSQSSYEQYF	TGCGCCAGCAGTCAAAAAGGCAGCCAAAGCTCCTACGAGCAGTACTTC
.	TRBV7-2	TRBJ2-7	.	CASSLTVGYEQYF	TGTGCCAGCAGCTTAACGGTGGGCTACGAGCAGTACTTC
TRBD2	TRBV6-5	TRBJ2-5	.	CASSYSMGLAKETQYF	TGTGCCAGCAGTTACTCGATGGGACTAGCGAAAGAGACCCAGTACTTC
TRBD2	TRBV5-1	TRBJ2-5	.	CASSLSGLAGVRQYF	TGCGCCAGCAGCTTGTCGGGACTAGCGGGAGTTCGGCAGTACTTC
TRBD1	TRBV14	TRBJ1-1	once	CASRTGDGVAFF	TGTGCCAGCCGAACAGGGGACGGGGTAGCTTTCTTT
.	TRBV10-3	TRBJ1-5	.	CAISENRVDQPQHF	TGTGCCATCAGTGAGAACAGGGTGGATCAGCCCCAGCATTTT
TRBD2	TRBV10-3	TRBJ2-7	.	CAISELTSGYEQYF	TGTGCCATCAGTGAGCTGACTAGCGGGTACGAGCAGTACTTC
.	TRBV28	TRBJ1-5	.	CASSQGQSPNQPQHF	TGTGCCAGCAGCCAAGGACAGTCACCTAATCAGCCCCAGCATTTT
.	TRBV5-1	TRBJ2-6	.	CASSLAGPGANVLTF	TGCGCCAGCAGCTTGGCTGGGCCCGGGGCCAACGTCCTGACTTTC
.	TRBV11-2	TRBJ2-7	.	CASSLDPNRDEQYF	TGTGCCAGCAGCTTGGACCCAAACCGAGACGAGCAGTACTTC
.	TRBV28	TRBJ2-7	.	CASSLGVAYEQYF	TGTGCCAGCAGTTTAGGCGTAGCCTACGAGCAGTACTTC
.	TRBV4-1	TRBJ2-1	.	CASSSRQPSYNEQFF	TGCGCCAGCAGCTCCCGACAGCCCTCCTACAATGAGCAGTTCTTC
.	TRBV27	TRBJ2-7	.	CASSLMQGSYEQYF	TGTGCCAGCAGTTTAATGCAGGGGTCCTACGAGCAGTACTTC
.	TRBV5-5	TRBJ1-5	.	CASSRTGNQPQHF	TGTGCCAGCAGCCGGACAGGCAATCAGCCCCAGCATTTT
.	TRBV6-1	TRBJ2-5	.	CASREGASQWETQYF	TGTGCCAGCAGGGAGGGGGCCTCTCAGTGGGAGACCCAGTACTTC
.	TRBV6-5	TRBJ2-2	.	CASSYHTGPPGELFF	TGTGCCAGCAGTTACCATACAGGACCCCCCGGGGAGCTGTTTTTT
TRBD2	TRBV14	TRBJ2-1	once	CASSPPAAGGPYDEQFF	TGTGCCAGCAGCCCCCCTGCGGCGGGAGGGCCATATGATGAGCAGTTCTTC